The 21 T cell receptor beta chains reported below all come from one sample, sequenced in a study of T-cell memory formation after mild COVID-19. TCRdb recomputed calls from the 5' RACE reads with MiXCR, one row per CDR3 protein. This table holds 250,000 to 300,000 distinct CDR3 sequences, about a sixth found once. Sequenced input: PBMCs or a T cell subset sorted from them (not recorded which). These receptors all come from a man younger than 35 who had mild COVID-19 (a few samples of this study predate the infection). Cell type and time point are not known.

This clonotype came up a few times. The chain carries TRBV6-2 or TRBV6-3 and TRBJ2-7; maybe TRBD2 (5 bases). This CDR3 has 16 amino acids. From germline, CDR1 is MNHEY and CDR2 SVGEGT. V lost 6 bases and J lost 0, with 18 bases in between. The DNA of the CDR3 is TGTGCCAGCAGCCGCCGGACTCAACCAACCTCCTACGAGCAGTACGTC. It translates to CASSRRTQPTSYEQYV.

Ten or more counts support this clonotype. The chain couples TRBV7-2 to TRBJ2-2; TRBD2 matches at 8 bases. Germline CDR1 and CDR2: SGHTA and FQGNSA. The CDR3 spans 15 residues. Losses at the gene ends were 6 bases for V and 6 bases for J; bases not matched to a gene: 9. Here the CDR3 DNA reads TGTGCCAGCAGACCTCCGGGACTAGAAGCCGGGGAGCTGTTTTTT. Translated, it gives CASRPPGLEAGELFF.

Regarding this clonotype: One base away lies a much larger clone, so this may be a sequencing read error. The V gene is TRBV5-1, the J gene TRBJ2-1; 11 nucleotides agree with TRBD2. The V and J ends lost 1 base and 0 bases, in that order; junction bases with no gene match: 0. The germline gives CDR1 SGHRS, CDR2 YFSETQ. The CDR3 is made up of 16 amino acids. CDR3 sequence (DNA): TGCGCCAGCAGCTTGACTAGCGGGAGCTCCTACAATGAGCAGTTCTTC. This gives the protein CASSLTSGSSYNEQFF. Full variable domain (missing parts from reference TRBV5-1 and TRBJ2-1): KAGVTQTPRYLIKTRGQQVTLSCSPISGHRSVSWYQQTPGQGLQFLFEYFSETQRNKGNFPGRFSGRQFSNSRSEMNVSTLELGDSALYLCASSLTSGSSYNEQFFGPGTRLTVL.

V is TRBV12-3 or TRBV12-4 and J is TRBJ1-3, with D unresolved. V was trimmed by 5 bases and J by 4 bases, leaving 9 bases between them. The CDR3 spans 13 residues. The CDR3 DNA is TGTGCCAGCAGTACGGGTGCCGGAAACACCATATATTTT. This sequence encodes CASSTGAGNTIYF.

The V gene is TRBV29-1, the J gene TRBJ2-5, with TRBD1 matching over 10 bases. Germline V lookup: CDR1 SQVTM, CDR2 ANQGSEA. The CDR3 contains 14 residues. V lost 3 bases to trimming and J lost 3 bases; unmatched junction nucleotides: 4. The CDR3 spells CSVEETGGEETQYF. The CDR3 coding sequence is TGCAGCGTTGAGGAGACAGGGGGCGAAGAGACCCAGTACTTC.

V usage is TRBV4-3 and J usage is TRBJ2-2; TRBD2 aligns across 9 bases. V lost 0 bases, J lost 7 bases, and 6 bases stayed unmatched. CDR3 size: 16 residues. The V gene's germline CDR1 is LGHNA and CDR2 YSLEER. The CDR3 loop is CASSQDSGGFDGELFF. Here the CDR3 DNA reads TGCGCCAGCAGCCAAGACAGCGGGGGGTTTGACGGGGAGCTGTTTTTT.

DNA for the CDR3: TGTGCCAGCAGCCACCTCCGGCAGGGTGGCATTCAGTACTTC. This codes for CASSHLRQGGIQYF. The chain is built from TRBV7-9 and TRBJ2-4, with D possibly matching TRBD1 (5 bases). V lost 5 bases and J 9 bases, leaving 17 bases between the germline ends. CDR3 length: 14 residues. Germline loops: CDR1 SEHNR, CDR2 FQNEAQ (reference sequence).

This rearrangement joins TRBV5-5 to TRBJ2-6; D uncertain. CDR1 is SGHKS, CDR2 YYEKEE, per germline (reference sequence). This CDR3 has 16 residues. The V end was cut by 0 bases, the J end by 0 bases, with 7 bases between. CDR3 in amino acids: CASSLGALSGANVLTF. CDR3 in DNA: TGTGCCAGCAGCTTGGGGGCCCTCTCTGGGGCCAACGTCCTGACTTTC.

This clonotype was observed a handful of times. The J gene is TRBJ1-1, the V gene TRBV15; D not resolved. Trimming shortened V by 0 bases and J by 0 bases, and 11 bases separated the two germline ends. The CDR3 totals 16 residues. Germline CDR1 and CDR2: LNHNV and YYDKDF (reference sequence). The DNA for the CDR3 is TGTGCCACCAGCAGAGATCGGACGGCCCTGAACACTGAAGCTTTCTTT. This encodes CATSRDRTALNTEAFF. The whole variable domain, filled in from reference TRBV15 and TRBJ1-1, reads DAMVIQNPRYQVTQFGKPVTLSCSQTLNHNVMYWYQQKSSQAPKLLFHYYDKDFNNEADTPDNFQSRRPNTSFCFLDIRSPGLGDTAMYLCATSRDRTALNTEAFFGQGTRLTVV.

This sequence joins TRBV9 and TRBJ2-1; perhaps TRBD1 as D (6 bases). The CDR3 extends over 14 amino acids. The ends were cut back, 7 bases at V and 0 bases at J, with 11 bases in the middle. Germline CDR1 SGDLS, CDR2 YYNGEE. This CDR3 is CASESTGSYNEQFF. The CDR3 coding sequence is TGTGCCAGCGAATCGACAGGCTCCTACAATGAGCAGTTCTTC. Variable domain in full (rest from reference TRBV9 and TRBJ2-1): DSGVTQTPKHLITATGQRVTLRCSPRSGDLSVYWYQQSLDQGLQFLIQYYNGEERAKGNILERFSAQQFPDLHSELNLSSLELGDSALYFCASESTGSYNEQFFGPGTRLTVL.

A few counts support this clonotype. The rearrangement uses TRBV12-3 or TRBV12-4 and TRBJ2-1, with D uncertain. The CDR3 length is 14 residues. V lost 4 bases and J 10 bases, leaving 17 bases between the germline ends. CDR3 in DNA: TGTGCCAGCAGTTCGCCCATGGGCGACCGGGAGCAGTTCTTC. Translating gives CASSSPMGDREQFF.

This clonotype was detected a few times. The chain recombines TRBV12-5 with TRBJ2-1; TRBD1 might be the D (6 bases). V was clipped by 7 bases and J by 3 bases, with 16 bases between them. The CDR3 loop spans 15 amino acids. CDR1 and CDR2 (germline): LGHNT, FRNRAP. The DNA for the CDR3 is TGTGCTAGTGCCCGGTTTCAAGGGGGCTACAATGAGCAGTTCTTC. Translating gives CASARFQGGYNEQFF.

The V call is TRBV5-1, the J call TRBJ2-7, with 11 bases aligning to TRBD1. The CDR3 covers 15 residues. V trimming: 2 bases; J trimming: 1 base; junction bases outside the gene matches: 2. Germline V gene lookup returns CDR1 SGHRS and CDR2 YFSETQ. The DNA for the CDR3 is TGCGCCAGCAGCTTTGGGACAGGGGGGTCCTACGAGCAGTACTTC. Its protein product is CASSFGTGGSYEQYF.

This clonotype was seen a few times. This chain connects TRBV30 to TRBJ1-3, with D hard to call. This CDR3 has 14 amino acids. Trimming left V 0 bases short and J 4 bases short, with 10 bases between. The germline gives CDR1 GTSNPN, CDR2 SVGIG (reference sequence). The CDR3, as DNA: TGTGCCTGGAGTGTAGGCGCCGGGGGAAACACCATATATTTT. Encoded protein: CAWSVGAGGNTIYF.

This clonotype has just a few counts. The J gene is TRBJ1-4, the V gene TRBV6-5; no firm D call. The CDR3 is 14 residues long. The ends were cut back, 6 bases at V and 0 bases at J, with 8 bases in the middle. Germline values: CDR1 MNHEY, CDR2 SVGAGI. DNA for the CDR3: TGTGCCAGCAGCTACATCTCAACTAATGAAAAACTGTTTTTT. It is translated as CASSYISTNEKLFF.

This chain links TRBV27 with TRBJ1-1; 7 bases are a match to TRBD1. The CDR3 is 13 residues long. J gave up 3 bases and V 5 bases, and 3 bases lay outside the gene matches. Germline V gene sequence: CDR1 MNHEY, CDR2 SMNVEV (reference sequence). This CDR3 is CASSPTGDTEAFF. The CDR3 DNA is TGTGCCAGCAGTCCAACAGGGGACACTGAAGCTTTCTTT.

This clonotype has just a few counts. V is TRBV7-9 and J is TRBJ2-1, with D tentatively TRBD2 (5 bases). Germline values: CDR1 SEHNR, CDR2 FQNEAQ (reference sequence). The V and J ends lost 3 bases and 0 bases respectively, with 18 bases between them. The CDR3 covers 18 residues. This CDR3 is CASSFALAGSFSYNEQFF. The CDR3 nucleotides read TGTGCCAGCAGCTTTGCCCTAGCTGGATCCTTCTCCTACAATGAGCAGTTCTTC.

The chain links TRBV20-1 to TRBJ2-3, with 8 bases identical to TRBD1. V shed 6 bases and J 0 bases; nucleotides not matched to a gene: 5. Per the germline V gene, CDR1 is DFQATT and CDR2 is SNEGSKA (reference sequence). The CDR3 consists of 14 residues. CDR3 loop: CSARRQGSTDTQYF. For the CDR3, the DNA is TGCAGTGCCAGAAGACAGGGGAGCACAGATACGCAGTATTTT.

The chain employs TRBV2 and TRBJ2-5; perhaps TRBD2 as D (7 bases). V was clipped by 1 base and J by 7 bases, with 10 bases between them. CDR3 length: 13 residues. Germline lookup yields CDR1 SNHLY and CDR2 FYNNEI. The CDR3 DNA follows: TGTGCCAGCAGTGAAGAGGGGGGGAGGACCCAGTACTTC. Encoded protein: CASSEEGGRTQYF. The full variable domain, in which reference TRBV2 and TRBJ2-5 provide the parts outside the CDR3, is EPEVTQTPSHQVTQMGQEVILRCVPISNHLYFYWYRQILGQKVEFLVSFYNNEISEKSEIFDDQFSVERPDGSNFTLKIRSTKLEDSAMYFCASSEEGGRTQYFGPGTRLLVL.

The chain links TRBV20-1 to TRBJ1-2; D may be TRBD1 (5 bases). The CDR3 has 13 amino acids. V lost 6 bases to trimming and J lost 8 bases, with 19 bases between them. CDR1 DFQATT and CDR2 SNEGSKA come from the germline V gene (reference sequence). The CDR3 DNA reads TGCAGTGCGTTCAAAGGGGTCTCATACGGCTACACCTTC. Its translation: CSAFKGVSYGYTF.

The V and J genes are TRBV2 and TRBJ1-6, with D perhaps TRBD1 (5 bases). From germline, CDR1 is SNHLY and CDR2 FYNNEI. This CDR3 has 13 residues. With 6 bases removed from V and 11 bases from J, the gap between germline ends came to 14 bases. CDR3 coding DNA: TGTGCCAGCAGAGGGGACTTCGGTCCACCCCTCCACTTT. It codes for CASRGDFGPPLHF.